This T cell receptor beta chain emerged from a study of T cell responses to AZD1222 COVID-19 vaccine. Study results and caveats: Targets within unmutated variant regions were reportedly found for nearly half of spike-specific TCRs. White British ancestry dominated among donors, who included more females, and clonal diversity was possibly underestimated.

The method was immunoSEQ multiplex PCR; TCRdb's version includes in-frame clones alone and lacks a portion of them. The profile shows some 170,000 clones, over 80% of them singletons. Trimming removed 4 bases from V and 4 bases from J, with 16 bases in between. Germline V gives CDR1 MDHEN, CDR2 SYDVKM. This CDR3 region has 15 residues. Note on this clone: Its antigen remains unidentified.

V usage is TRBV28 and J usage is TRBJ1-2, with D hard to call. This TCR derives from an adult who received the MenACWY meningococcal vaccine as a control. Here the sequenced sample was peripheral blood, taken 28 days after the second dose of the MenACWY control vaccine. The CDR3 spells CASSSLPGRAYGYTF. The CDR3 nucleotides read TGTGCCAGCAGTTCACTCCCTGGAAGGGCCTATGGCTACACCTTC.